This TCR beta chain was captured in a study of T cells after yellow fever vaccination. Study conclusions and caveats: Contamination of FACS-sorted repertoires by abundant clonotypes from the bulk population could occur. Among primary-vaccination clones, most reappeared after the booster, at about 95% for CD4 and more than 85% for CD8. Clonotype sharing between CD4 and CD8 compartments was small.

This clonotype was seen ten or more times. Its cognate antigen is unknown. Germline V lookup: CDR1 LGHNA, CDR2 YNFKEQ. This CDR3 comprises 16 residues. Unmatched junction bases numbered 0, after V lost 0 bases and J lost 1 base. TCRdb called the 5' RACE reads again in MiXCR, with one record for every CDR3 protein. This table holds more than 450,000 distinct CDR3 sequences, just over 20% found once. The sequencing used PBMCs, collected roughly 20 days after the first yellow fever vaccination. The chain recombines TRBV4-2 with TRBJ2-3; 11 nucleotides agree with TRBD2. The sequence was collected from a young man who received the YFV17D yellow fever vaccine. The CDR3 reads CASSQEGLAGTDTQYF. Here the CDR3 DNA reads TGTGCCAGCAGCCAAGAGGGACTAGCGGGCACAGATACGCAGTATTTT.